This T cell receptor beta chain was observed in a study of cytomegalovirus exposure and HLA in healthy donors. As for this clone: Its target is unknown.

Researchers ran the PCR with 60 Vbeta and 13 Jbeta primers. Sequencing was performed with immunoSEQ multiplex PCR; in TCRdb, only in-frame clones are kept and a portion is missing. The sample comprises over 85,000 clones, about 69% of which are singletons, and about 4.3% rests with the top ten. Study results and caveats: In a later analysis, a missense DCLRE1C variant was linked to TCR beta V- and J-gene trimming.

Although they were nominally healthy when sampled, donors likely had unrecorded immune exposures. Sequencing was performed on PBMCs. This TCR derives from a human donor in good health.

The CDR3 loop reads CASSTDSSNQPQHF. The CDR3 DNA sequence: TGTGCCAGTAGTACGGACAGCAGCAATCAGCCCCAGCATTTT. The rearrangement links TRBV19 to TRBJ1-5, with a possible D match to TRBD1 (6 bases). The CDR3 is 14 residues long. Trimming cost V 4 bases and J 1 base, with 8 bases left between them. Germline-derived CDR1 and CDR2 are LNHDA and SQIVND (reference sequence). The whole variable domain, filled in from reference TRBV19 and TRBJ1-5, reads DGGITQSPKYLFRKEGQNVTLSCEQNLNHDAMYWYRQDPGQGLRLIYYSQIVNDFQKGDIAEGYSVSREKKESFPLTVTSAQKNPTAFYLCASSTDSSNQPQHFGDGTRLSIL.